One and the same sample provided the 18 T cell receptor beta chains below, sequenced in a study of early T cells in non-severe SARS-CoV-2 infection (dated by TCRdb to the early 2020s). Libraries were made using 5' RACE. These reads were obtained on a NextSeq 500. TCRdb applied fastp at Q25 and MiXCR to the public reads, then kept only in-frame beta chains. Rows are unified per CDR3 protein, each entry keeping the most common DNA and genes. For this sample there are roughly 48,000 distinct CDR3 sequences; 8% to 8.5% appear just once. Roughly 9.9% of the sample goes to the ten largest clones. Sequenced input: whole blood. These receptor sequences come from an adult who was a healthcare worker with PCR-confirmed SARS-CoV-2 infection or an uninfected control (not recorded which).

This clonotype was counted ten times or more. A junction boundary mismatches the germline segment, possibly from a read error. The CDR3 sequence is CASSHPTRNTEVFF. Here the CDR3 DNA reads TGCGCCAGCAGCCATCCCACGAGGAACACTGAAGTTTTCTTT. The J gene is TRBJ1-1, the V gene TRBV4-1; D is ambiguous. In germline, CDR1 is MGHRA, CDR2 YSYEKL. The CDR3 is 14 residues long.

The sample holds a few counts of this clonotype. The chain employs TRBV4-2 and TRBJ2-2, with 10 bases matching TRBD2. Germline V lookup: CDR1 LGHNA, CDR2 YNFKEQ. Trimming removed 6 bases from V and 3 bases from J; junction bases left unmatched: 10. The CDR3 loop spans 17 amino acids. As DNA, the CDR3 is TGTGCCAGCAGGTCTGAGCTAGCGGGGGCCCACACCGGGGAGCTGTTTTTT. It is translated as CASRSELAGAHTGELFF.

The chain joins TRBV14 to TRBJ1-1; D not certain. CDR3 length: 15 amino acids. Per the germline V gene, CDR1 is SGHDN and CDR2 is FVKESK. The V gene lost 2 bases and the J gene lost 0 bases, with 10 bases spanning the gap. As DNA, the CDR3 is TGTGCCAGCAGCCAATTCGGGTCCATGAACACTGAAGCTTTCTTT. This gives the protein CASSQFGSMNTEAFF.

This clonotype was counted a few times. The chain is built from TRBV28 and TRBJ2-3, with 9 bases aligning to TRBD1. V was pared by 5 bases and J by 0 bases, with 6 bases of the junction left unmatched. CDR3 size: 16 residues. The germline V gene has CDR1 MDHEN and CDR2 SYDVKM. DNA of the CDR3: TGTGCCAGCAGTCAACACAGGGGGCTAAGCACAGATACGCAGTATTTT. Its protein product is CASSQHRGLSTDTQYF. The whole variable domain, remainder taken from reference TRBV28 and TRBJ2-3, is DVKVTQSSRYLVKRTGEKVFLECVQDMDHENMFWYRQDPGLGLRLIYFSYDVKMKEKGDIPEGYSVSREKKERFSLILESASTNQTSMYLCASSQHRGLSTDTQYFGPGTRLTVL.

The sample holds a few counts of this clonotype. The V call is TRBV21-1, the J call TRBJ1-3; the table's D call TRBD1 went unverified against the DNA. TRBV21-1 is reported as a pseudogene. The CDR3 is 13 amino acids. The CDR3 loop reads CASSSRVLKRIYF. The CDR3 DNA reads as TGTGCCAGCAGCTCCCGGGTCCTCAAGCGCATATATTTT.

This clonotype was detected many times. This sequence joins TRBV20-1 and TRBJ2-1; the match to TRBD2 covers 10 bases. The CDR3 consists of 15 residues. Germline V CDR1 and CDR2: DFQATT, SNEGSKA (reference sequence). V shed 6 bases and J 5 bases; nucleotides not matched to a gene: 10. CDR3 residues: CSAPDGLAADNEQFF. The CDR3 nucleotides read TGCAGTGCGCCCGACGGACTAGCGGCTGACAATGAGCAGTTCTTC.

This clonotype has only a few counts. This chain uses TRBV7-2 with TRBJ1-1; 9 positions agree with TRBD1. The CDR3 totals 15 residues. V trimming: 9 bases; J trimming: 5 bases; junction bases outside the gene matches: 13. The germline CDR1 and CDR2 sequences are SGHTA and FQGNSA. As DNA, the CDR3 is TGTGCCAGTCGCCAATCCACAGGGGGCATTACTGAAGCTTTCTTT. It specifies CASRQSTGGITEAFF. Full variable domain (rest looked up from reference TRBV7-2 and TRBJ1-1): GAGVSQSPSNKVTEKGKDVELRCDPISGHTALYWYRQSLGQGLEFLIYFQGNSAPDKSGLPSDRFSAERTGGSVSTLTIQRTQQEDSAVYLCASRQSTGGITEAFFGQGTRLTVV.

This clonotype was observed at least ten times. The chain is built from TRBV29-1 and TRBJ2-3, with D possibly TRBD2 on 6 matching bases. CDR1 and CDR2 (germline): SQVTM, ANQGSEA. This CDR3 is built from 14 residues. Between the trimmed V and J ends, which lost 6 bases and 2 bases, there was a span of 15 bases. CDR3 sequence: CSVAEGLHTDTQYF. CDR3 nucleotide sequence: TGCAGCGTCGCCGAGGGACTCCACACAGATACGCAGTATTTT.

Details on this clonotype: A read error may be the cause here, since a much bigger clone is one base away. This chain joins TRBV6-6 and TRBJ2-3, with 7 bases identical to TRBD1. The CDR3 spans 15 residues. Looked up from germline, CDR1 is MNHNY and CDR2 is SVGAGI (reference sequence). The DNA for the CDR3 is TGTGCCAGCAGTTTCGTGACAGGGATCACAGATACGCAGTGTTTT. Its protein is CASSFVTGITDTQCF.

This sequence joins TRBV7-2 and TRBJ1-4; D not resolved. Germline loops: CDR1 SGHTA, CDR2 FQGNSA. This CDR3 has 15 residues. V lost 1 base and J lost 0, with 6 bases in between. The CDR3 DNA reads TGTGCCAGCAGCTTAGTGTCCGCAACTAATGAAAAACTGTTTTTT. Its translation is CASSLVSATNEKLFF.

This clonotype was observed at least ten times. The chain carries TRBV20-1 and TRBJ2-7; 12 nucleotides line up with TRBD2. The junction had 4 bases not matched to a gene; V was cut back by 5 bases and J by 2 bases. CDR1 is DFQATT and CDR2 is SNEGSKA in the germline V gene (reference sequence). CDR3 size: 14 residues. The DNA of the CDR3 is TGCAGTGCTCGACTAGCGGGGGCCACCTACGAGCAGTACTTC. Translating gives CSARLAGATYEQYF.

This clonotype was seen more than once but under ten times. The chain joins TRBV19 to TRBJ2-4; D might be TRBD2 (5 bases). This CDR3 is built from 15 residues. The ends were cut back, 1 base at V and 0 bases at J, with 7 bases in the middle. Germline V gives CDR1 LNHDA, CDR2 SQIVND (reference sequence). CDR3 nucleotide sequence: TGTGCCAGTAGTATAGCGGGGTTAGCCAAAAACATTCAGTACTTC. Translation: CASSIAGLAKNIQYF.

The chain employs TRBV6-5 and TRBJ1-1, with D uncertain. This CDR3 has 15 amino acids. V was trimmed by 0 bases and J by 3 bases, leaving 11 bases between them. Germline CDR1 is MNHEY and CDR2 is SVGAGI. The CDR3 DNA reads as TGTGCCAGCAGTTACTCGAAGGCTCTTTACACTGAAGCTTTCTTT. Amino acid sequence: CASSYSKALYTEAFF.

This clonotype was picked up many times. The rearrangement uses TRBV20-1 and TRBJ2-3; 11 positions match TRBD2. This CDR3 region has 15 residues. V dropped 4 bases and J dropped 3; count of bases not matched to a gene: 6. The germline V gene has CDR1 DFQATT and CDR2 SNEGSKA (reference sequence). The CDR3 DNA reads as TGCAGTGCTACCGAACCTAGCGGGAGGACAGATACGCAGTATTTT. Its protein product is CSATEPSGRTDTQYF.

This clonotype showed up many times. The chain is built from TRBV6-1 and TRBJ1-5; tentative D call: TRBD1 (6 bases). The CDR3 sequence is 13 residues long. The germline V gene has CDR1 MNHNS and CDR2 SASEGT. V shed 8 bases and J shed 3 bases, with 11 bases lying between them. The CDR3 sequence is CASGTSFNQPQHF. In nucleotides, the CDR3 is TGTGCCAGCGGGACAAGTTTCAATCAGCCCCAGCATTTT.

This clonotype has a handful of counts. The chain carries TRBV7-2 and TRBJ1-4, with a possible D match to TRBD1 (5 bases). Trimming shortened V by 2 bases and J by 3 bases, and 10 bases separated the two germline ends. CDR1 SGHTA and CDR2 FQGNSA come from the germline V gene. The CDR3 sequence is 15 residues long. The CDR3 spells CASSLSGGPNEKLFF. The CDR3 region has the DNA TGTGCCAGCAGCTTAAGTGGGGGTCCTAATGAAAAACTGTTTTTT.

A few counts support this clonotype. The chain has TRBV3-1 and TRBJ2-1; TRBD2 aligns across 10 bases. The germline CDR1 and CDR2 sequences are LGHDT and YNNKEL (reference sequence). This CDR3 region has 14 residues. Trimming removed 3 bases from V and 9 bases from J; junction bases left unmatched: 5. The CDR3 reads CASSHTSGISEQFF. The CDR3, as DNA: TGTGCCAGCAGCCATACTAGCGGGATAAGTGAGCAGTTCTTC.

The gene calls are TRBV7-3 and TRBJ2-1; TRBD1 aligns across 9 bases. This CDR3 spans 15 amino acids. CDR1 SGHTA and CDR2 FQGTGA come from the germline V gene. Trimming at V came to 4 bases and at J to 2 bases, leaving 3 bases not matched to a gene. In DNA, the CDR3 is TGTGCCAGCAGCTCCCGGACAGGGGCCTACAATGAGCAGTTCTTC. Its translation is CASSSRTGAYNEQFF. Combining the CDR3 with reference TRBV7-3 and TRBJ2-1 gives the whole variable domain GAGVSQTPSNKVTEKGKYVELRCDPISGHTALYWYRQSLGQGPEFLIYFQGTGAADDSGLPNDRFFAVRPEGSVSTLKIQRTERGDSAVYLCASSSRTGAYNEQFFGPGTRLTVL.